The present entry profiles one TCR beta chain with its context. Antigen specificity is unknown. These data originate in a study of CD8 T cell repertoires and HIV-1 epitope variants. V was shortened by 4 bases and J by 0 bases, with 26 bases between the two germline ends. The CDR3 has 19 amino acids. The germline V gene has CDR1 SQVTM and CDR2 ANQGSEA. Profiling relied on immunoSEQ multiplex PCR, and the TCRdb table lists in-frame clones only, not all of them. Of some 5,100 clones listed, roughly two thirds were seen once; the top ten hold roughly 45%. The rearrangement joins TRBV29-1 to TRBJ2-3; D is undetermined. Sequencing used cultured CD8+ T cells derived from PBMCs. This clonotype was sampled from a male donor with HIV. CDR3 DNA sequence: TGCAGCGTTGTTCTGTTCGCCCCCCCCTCCCTTTCTAGCACAGATACGCAGTATTTT. Translated, it gives CSVVLFAPPSLSSTDTQYF.